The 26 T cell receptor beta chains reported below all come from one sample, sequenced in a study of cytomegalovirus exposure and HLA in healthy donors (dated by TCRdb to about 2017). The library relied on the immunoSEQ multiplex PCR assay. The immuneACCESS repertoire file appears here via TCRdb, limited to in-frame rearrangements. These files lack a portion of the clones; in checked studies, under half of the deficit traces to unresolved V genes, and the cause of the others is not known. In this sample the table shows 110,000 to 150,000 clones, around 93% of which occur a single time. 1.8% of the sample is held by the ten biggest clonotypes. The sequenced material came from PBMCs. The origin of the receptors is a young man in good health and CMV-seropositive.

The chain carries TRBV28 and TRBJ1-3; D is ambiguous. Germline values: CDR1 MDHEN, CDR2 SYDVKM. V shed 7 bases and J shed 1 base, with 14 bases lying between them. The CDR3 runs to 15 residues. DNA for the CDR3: TGTGCCAGCACCAAAATTCCGGGATCTGGAAACACCATATATTTT. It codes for CASTKIPGSGNTIYF.

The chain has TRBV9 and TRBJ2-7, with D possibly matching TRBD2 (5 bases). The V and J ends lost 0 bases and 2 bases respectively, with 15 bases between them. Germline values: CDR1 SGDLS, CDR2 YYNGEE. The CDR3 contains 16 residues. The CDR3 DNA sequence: TGTGCCAGCAGCGTAGGAGGTCGGGAACTAGCCTACGAGCAGTACTTC. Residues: CASSVGGRELAYEQYF.

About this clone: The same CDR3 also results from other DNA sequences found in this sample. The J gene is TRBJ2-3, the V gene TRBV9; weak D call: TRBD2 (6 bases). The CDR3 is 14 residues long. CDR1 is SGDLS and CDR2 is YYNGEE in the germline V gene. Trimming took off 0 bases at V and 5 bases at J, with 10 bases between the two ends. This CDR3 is CASSVGGGIDTQYF. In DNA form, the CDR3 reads TGTGCCAGCAGCGTAGGCGGCGGGATAGATACGCAGTATTTT.

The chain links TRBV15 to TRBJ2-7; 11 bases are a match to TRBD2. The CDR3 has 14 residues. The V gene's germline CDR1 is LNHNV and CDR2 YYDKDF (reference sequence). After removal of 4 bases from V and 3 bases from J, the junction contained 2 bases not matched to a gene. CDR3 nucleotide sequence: TGTGCCACCAGCACGGGACTAGCGGTCTACGAGCAGTACTTC. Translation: CATSTGLAVYEQYF.

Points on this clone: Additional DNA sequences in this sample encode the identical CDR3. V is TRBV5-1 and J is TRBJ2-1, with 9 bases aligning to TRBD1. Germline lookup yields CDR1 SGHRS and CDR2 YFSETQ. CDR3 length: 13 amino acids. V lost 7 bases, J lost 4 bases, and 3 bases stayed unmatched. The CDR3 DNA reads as TGCGCCAGCCGGGGACAGGGTTACAATGAGCAGTTCTTC. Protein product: CASRGQGYNEQFF.

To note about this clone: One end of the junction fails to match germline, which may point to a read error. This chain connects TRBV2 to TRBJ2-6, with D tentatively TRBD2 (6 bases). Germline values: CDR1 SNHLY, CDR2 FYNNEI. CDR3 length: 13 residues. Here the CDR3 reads CASSEFGGNVLTF. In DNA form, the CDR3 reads TGTGCCAGCAGTGAATTCGGGGGCAACGTCCTGACTTTC.

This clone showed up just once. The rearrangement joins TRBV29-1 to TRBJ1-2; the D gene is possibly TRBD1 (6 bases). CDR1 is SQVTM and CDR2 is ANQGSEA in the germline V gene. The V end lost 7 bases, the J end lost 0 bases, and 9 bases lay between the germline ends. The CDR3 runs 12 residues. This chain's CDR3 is CSANRANYGYTF. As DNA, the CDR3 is TGCAGCGCCAACAGGGCTAACTATGGCTACACCTTC.

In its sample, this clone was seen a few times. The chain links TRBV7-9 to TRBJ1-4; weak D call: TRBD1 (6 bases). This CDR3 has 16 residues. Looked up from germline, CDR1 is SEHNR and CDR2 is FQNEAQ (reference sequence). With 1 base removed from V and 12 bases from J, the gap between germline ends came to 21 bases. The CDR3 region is CASSLDKGQGLGELFF. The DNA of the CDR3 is TGTGCCAGCAGCTTAGATAAGGGCCAGGGGCTTGGGGAACTGTTTTTT.

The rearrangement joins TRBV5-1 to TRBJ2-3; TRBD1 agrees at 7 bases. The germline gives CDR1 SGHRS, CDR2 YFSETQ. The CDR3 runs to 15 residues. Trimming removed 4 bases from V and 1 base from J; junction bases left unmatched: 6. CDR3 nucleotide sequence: TGCGCCAGCAGCCGTGGGACAGCCCGCACAGATACGCAGTATTTT. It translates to CASSRGTARTDTQYF.

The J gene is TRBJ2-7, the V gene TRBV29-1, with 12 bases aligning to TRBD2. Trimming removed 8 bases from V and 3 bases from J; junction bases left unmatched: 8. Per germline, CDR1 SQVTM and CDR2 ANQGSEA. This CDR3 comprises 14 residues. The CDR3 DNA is TGCAGCTATATGATGACTAGCGGGAGCTACGAGCAGTACTTC. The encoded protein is CSYMMTSGSYEQYF.

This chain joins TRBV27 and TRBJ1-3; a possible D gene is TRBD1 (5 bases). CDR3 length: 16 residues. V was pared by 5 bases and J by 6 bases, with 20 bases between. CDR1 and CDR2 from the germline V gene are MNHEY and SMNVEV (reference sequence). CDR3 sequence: CASSPVGEGHKNTIYF. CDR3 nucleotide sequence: TGTGCCAGCAGTCCCGTTGGGGAGGGGCACAAAAACACCATATATTTT.

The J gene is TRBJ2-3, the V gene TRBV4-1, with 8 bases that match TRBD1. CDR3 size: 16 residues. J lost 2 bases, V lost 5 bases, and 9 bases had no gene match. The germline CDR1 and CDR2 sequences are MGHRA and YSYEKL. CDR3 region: CASSARQGTYTDTQYF. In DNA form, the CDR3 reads TGCGCCAGCAGCGCCCGACAGGGGACCTACACAGATACGCAGTATTTT.

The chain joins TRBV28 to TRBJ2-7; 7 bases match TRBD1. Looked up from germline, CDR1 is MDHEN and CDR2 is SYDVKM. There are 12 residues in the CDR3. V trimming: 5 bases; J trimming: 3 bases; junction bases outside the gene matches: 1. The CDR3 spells CASSRQGYEQYF. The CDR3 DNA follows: TGTGCCAGCAGTCGACAGGGCTACGAGCAGTACTTC.

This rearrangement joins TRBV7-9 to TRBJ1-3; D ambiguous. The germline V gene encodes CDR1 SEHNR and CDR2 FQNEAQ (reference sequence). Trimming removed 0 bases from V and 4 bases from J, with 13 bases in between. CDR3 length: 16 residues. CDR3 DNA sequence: TGTGCCAGCAGCTTAGCGTCGGGGTACTCCGGAAACACCATATATTTT. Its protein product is CASSLASGYSGNTIYF. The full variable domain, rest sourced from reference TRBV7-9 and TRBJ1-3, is DTGVSQNPRHKITKRGQNVTFRCDPISEHNRLYWYRQTLGQGPEFLTYFQNEAQLEKSRLLSDRFSAERPKGSFSTLEIQRTEQGDSAMYLCASSLASGYSGNTIYFGEGSWLTVV.

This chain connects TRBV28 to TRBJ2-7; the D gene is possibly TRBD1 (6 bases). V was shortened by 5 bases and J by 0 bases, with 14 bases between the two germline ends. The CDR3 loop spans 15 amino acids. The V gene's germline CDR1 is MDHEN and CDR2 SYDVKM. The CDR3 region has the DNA TGTGCCAGCAGTCCAGGCAGGGGACCCTCCTACGAGCAGTACTTC. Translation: CASSPGRGPSYEQYF.

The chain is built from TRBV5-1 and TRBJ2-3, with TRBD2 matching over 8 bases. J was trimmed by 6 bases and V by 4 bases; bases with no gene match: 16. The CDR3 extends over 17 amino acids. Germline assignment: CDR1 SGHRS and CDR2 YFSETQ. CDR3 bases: TGCGCCAGCAGCCCGCCAGGGGCGGGAGGCCGCCCGGATACGCAGTATTTT. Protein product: CASSPPGAGGRPDTQYF.

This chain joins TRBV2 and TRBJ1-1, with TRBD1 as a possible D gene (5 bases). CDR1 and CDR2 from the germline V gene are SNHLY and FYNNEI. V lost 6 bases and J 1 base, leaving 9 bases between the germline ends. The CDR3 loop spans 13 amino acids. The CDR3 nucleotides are TGTGCCAGCAGATTTACAGGGAACACTGAAGCTTTCTTT. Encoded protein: CASRFTGNTEAFF.

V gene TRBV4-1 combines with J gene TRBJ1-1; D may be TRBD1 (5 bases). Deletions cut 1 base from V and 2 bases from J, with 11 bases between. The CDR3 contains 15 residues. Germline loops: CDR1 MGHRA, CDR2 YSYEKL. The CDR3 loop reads CASSQVTGSNTEAFF. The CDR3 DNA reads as TGCGCCAGCAGCCAAGTTACAGGCTCTAACACTGAAGCTTTCTTT.

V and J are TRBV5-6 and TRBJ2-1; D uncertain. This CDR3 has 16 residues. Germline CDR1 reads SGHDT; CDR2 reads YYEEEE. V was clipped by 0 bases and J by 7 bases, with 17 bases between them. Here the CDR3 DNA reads TGTGCCAGCAGCTTGGATACGGTGATGGTGAGGAATGAGCAGTTCTTC. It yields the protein CASSLDTVMVRNEQFF.

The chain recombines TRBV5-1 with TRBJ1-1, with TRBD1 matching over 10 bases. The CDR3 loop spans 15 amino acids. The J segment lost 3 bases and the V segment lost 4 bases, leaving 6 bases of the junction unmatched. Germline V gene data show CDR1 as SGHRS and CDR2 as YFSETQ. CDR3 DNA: TGCGCCAGCAGCGCCACCGGGACAGGGGACACTGAAGCTTTCTTT. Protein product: CASSATGTGDTEAFF.

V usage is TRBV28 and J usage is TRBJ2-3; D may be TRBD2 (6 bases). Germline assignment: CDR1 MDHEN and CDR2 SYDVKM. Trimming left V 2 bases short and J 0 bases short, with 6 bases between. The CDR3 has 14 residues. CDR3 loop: CASSLAGSTDTQYF. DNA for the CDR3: TGTGCCAGCAGTTTAGCGGGAAGCACAGATACGCAGTATTTT. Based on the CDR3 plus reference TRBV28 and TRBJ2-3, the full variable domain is DVKVTQSSRYLVKRTGEKVFLECVQDMDHENMFWYRQDPGLGLRLIYFSYDVKMKEKGDIPEGYSVSREKKERFSLILESASTNQTSMYLCASSLAGSTDTQYFGPGTRLTVL.

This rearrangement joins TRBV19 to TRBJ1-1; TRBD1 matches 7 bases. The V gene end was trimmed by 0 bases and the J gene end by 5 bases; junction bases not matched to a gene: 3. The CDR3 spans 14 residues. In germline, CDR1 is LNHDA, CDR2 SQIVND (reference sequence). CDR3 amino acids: CASSIDYRGTEAFF. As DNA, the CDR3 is TGTGCCAGTAGTATAGACTACAGGGGTACTGAAGCTTTCTTT.

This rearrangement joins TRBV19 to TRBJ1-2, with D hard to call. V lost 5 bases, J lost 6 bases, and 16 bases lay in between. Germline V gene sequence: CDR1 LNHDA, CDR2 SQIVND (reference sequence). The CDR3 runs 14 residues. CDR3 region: CASSPKGAGNGYTF. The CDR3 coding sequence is TGTGCCAGTAGTCCAAAGGGAGCCGGGAATGGCTACACCTTC.

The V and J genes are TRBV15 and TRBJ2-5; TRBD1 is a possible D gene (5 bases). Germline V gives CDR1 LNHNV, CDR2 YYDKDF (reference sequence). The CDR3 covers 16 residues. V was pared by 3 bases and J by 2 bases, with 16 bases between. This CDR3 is CATSRTRQLLQETQYF. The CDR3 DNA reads TGTGCCACCAGCAGGACCCGACAGTTATTACAAGAGACCCAGTACTTC.

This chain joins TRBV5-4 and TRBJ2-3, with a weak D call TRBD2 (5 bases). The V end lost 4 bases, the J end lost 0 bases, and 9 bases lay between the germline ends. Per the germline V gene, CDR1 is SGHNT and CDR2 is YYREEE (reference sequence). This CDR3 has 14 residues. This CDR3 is CASSPGLSTDTQYF. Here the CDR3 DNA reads TGTGCCAGCAGCCCGGGATTGAGCACAGATACGCAGTATTTT.

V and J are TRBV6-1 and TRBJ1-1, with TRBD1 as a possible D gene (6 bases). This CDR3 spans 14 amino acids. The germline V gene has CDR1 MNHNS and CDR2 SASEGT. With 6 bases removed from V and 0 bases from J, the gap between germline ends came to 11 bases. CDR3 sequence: CASRTGGLNTEAFF. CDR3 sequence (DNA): TGTGCCAGCAGGACAGGTGGGCTGAACACTGAAGCTTTCTTT.